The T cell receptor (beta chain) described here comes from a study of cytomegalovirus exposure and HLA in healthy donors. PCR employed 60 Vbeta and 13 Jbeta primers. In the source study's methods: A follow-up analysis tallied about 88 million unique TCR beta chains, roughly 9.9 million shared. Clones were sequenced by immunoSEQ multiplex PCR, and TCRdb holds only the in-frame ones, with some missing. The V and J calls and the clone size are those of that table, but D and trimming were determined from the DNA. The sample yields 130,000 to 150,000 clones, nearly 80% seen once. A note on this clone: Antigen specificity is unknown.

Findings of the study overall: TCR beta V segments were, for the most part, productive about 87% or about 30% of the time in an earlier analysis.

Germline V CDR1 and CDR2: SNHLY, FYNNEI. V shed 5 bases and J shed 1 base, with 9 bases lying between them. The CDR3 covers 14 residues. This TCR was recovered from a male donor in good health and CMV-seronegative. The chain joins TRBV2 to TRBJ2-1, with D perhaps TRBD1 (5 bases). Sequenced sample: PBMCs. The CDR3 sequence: CASSPRGSYNEQFF. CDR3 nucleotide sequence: TGTGCCAGCAGTCCAAGGGGATCCTACAATGAGCAGTTCTTC.